This TCR beta chain was sequenced during a study of control samples from healthy donors and cancer patients (TCRdb year 2020). Receptors were amplified or captured by the immunoSEQ multiplex PCR assay. Imported from immuneACCESS, the table was reduced by TCRdb to in-frame sequences with V and J called. These copies leave out some clones; in studies compared against another copy, an unresolved V gene accounts for under half, and the cause of the remainder is not known. The sample table contains 190,000 or so clones; only one count was recorded for approximately 92% of them. About 1.5% of the sample is taken by the ten largest. To note about this clone: Its antigen remains unidentified. The input lacks base qualities; no much larger clone sits a single base away.

V drops 5 bases and J drops 4 bases, leaving 15 bases in between. The CDR3, from cysteine to phenylalanine, totals 16 residues. The retained sequence is limited to the CDR3, 48 bases, with the frame set at the first base. Based on the germline V gene, the CDR1 and CDR2 sequences are SGHTA and FQGNSA. Input material: blood. This receptor was identified in a man aged 18 to 29 in good health. The rearranged segments are TRBV7-2 and TRBJ1-6; the D gene is possibly TRBD1, with 6 bases matching. At the DNA level, the sequence is TGTGCCAGCAGCCAGGGGCAGGGCAGATATAATTCACCCCTCCACTTT. The resulting protein is CASSQGQGRYNSPLHF.